A selection of T cell receptor beta chains follows, all from one sample in a study of blood T cell repertoires in COVID-19. The protocol was immunoSEQ multiplex PCR, while the TCRdb copy is restricted to in-frame clones and leaves out a portion. The table records 150,000 or so clones, almost 85% of them present only once. The sequencing input was peripheral blood. These receptors originate from a man between 18 and 35 years old with active or convalescent COVID-19. Both conserved end residues are part of each CDR3. A D gene is named only where the DNA matches it firmly. Size values are once, few and many counts, or a class for expanded clones, and some rows have none.

j_call clone_size v_call d_call cdr3_aa cdr3_nt
TRBJ1-5 NA TRBV9 TRBD1 CASSPSDRGINQPQHF TGTGCCAGCAGCCCCTCCGACAGGGGGATTAATCAGCCCCAGCATTTT
TRBJ1-6 NA TRBV6-4 TRBD1 CASSAGTGGWSPLHF TGTGCCAGCAGTGCCGGGACAGGGGGCTGGTCACCCCTCCACTTT
TRBJ1-1 NA TRBV21-1 NA CASSGVAGNTEAFF TGTGCCAGCAGTGGAGTGGCGGGGAACACTGAAGCTTTCTTT
TRBJ2-7 NA TRBV7-3 NA CASSFEAGAYEQYF TGTGCCAGCAGCTTCGAGGCAGGGGCCTACGAGCAGTACTTC
TRBJ2-1 NA TRBV5-1 NA CASAGGQINEQFF TGCGCCAGCGCGGGGGGACAGATCAATGAGCAGTTCTTC
TRBJ2-2 NA TRBV5-1 NA CASSLAQPGAGELFF TGCGCCAGCAGCTTGGCTCAGCCCGGGGCCGGGGAGCTGTTTTTT
TRBJ2-7 NA TRBV19 NA CASSIAGVSYEQYF TGTGCCAGTAGTATAGCGGGAGTCTCCTACGAGCAGTACTTC
TRBJ2-1 many TRBV18 NA CASSPPANNEQFF TGTGCCAGCTCACCACCGGCCAACAATGAGCAGTTCTTC
TRBJ1-2 once TRBV4-1 TRBD1 CASSTAGGQRGYTF TGCGCCAGCAGCACTGCAGGGGGCCAAAGAGGCTACACCTTC
TRBJ2-7 NA TRBV7-9 NA CASSDRPGGLGYEQYF TGTGCCAGCAGCGATCGACCGGGCGGGTTAGGCTACGAGCAGTACTTC
TRBJ2-7 once TRBV5-1 TRBD1 CASSYPGQTYEQYF TGCGCCAGCAGCTATCCGGGACAGACCTACGAGCAGTACTTC
TRBJ2-5 NA TRBV5-4 NA CASSLGPGETQYF TGTGCCAGCAGCTTGGGGCCGGGGGAGACCCAGTACTTC
TRBJ2-5 NA TRBV5-1 TRBD2 CASSPGLAGTGQETQYF TGCGCCAGCAGCCCGGGACTAGCGGGGACGGGGCAGGAGACCCAGTACTTC
TRBJ2-1 NA TRBV28 TRBD2 CASSQTSGRVFNEQFF TGTGCCAGCAGCCAGACTAGCGGGAGGGTTTTCAATGAGCAGTTCTTC
TRBJ1-4 NA TRBV25-1 TRBD1 CASSQMDRPGEKLFF TGTGCCAGCAGTCAAATGGACAGGCCAGGTGAAAAACTGTTTTTT
TRBJ2-1 NA TRBV5-6 NA CASSPKTDFYNEQFF TGTGCCAGCAGCCCCAAGACAGACTTTTACAATGAGCAGTTCTTC
TRBJ2-7 NA TRBV5-8 NA CASSLVLLSGPYEQYF TGTGCCAGCAGCTTGGTCCTCTTAAGCGGACCCTACGAGCAGTACTTC
TRBJ2-7 NA TRBV6-5 TRBD2 CASSYYRGDSYEQYF TGTGCCAGCAGTTATTATCGGGGGGACTCCTACGAGCAGTACTTC
TRBJ1-1 once TRBV18 TRBD1 CASSPDRGMNTEAFF TGTGCCAGCTCACCTGACAGGGGCATGAACACTGAAGCTTTCTTT
TRBJ2-2 NA TRBV24-1 TRBD2 CATVQGSSGRAHGELFF TGTGCCACGGTGCAGGGTTCTAGCGGGAGGGCCCACGGGGAGCTGTTTTTT
TRBJ2-3 NA TRBV10-3 NA CAISAADTQYF TGTGCCATCAGTGCGGCAGATACGCAGTATTTT
TRBJ2-2 NA TRBV7-2 NA CASSLGGYTGELFF TGTGCCAGCAGCTTAGGGGGCTACACCGGGGAGCTGTTTTTT
TRBJ2-3 NA TRBV7-2 NA CASSLRLAPFTDTQYF TGTGCCAGCAGCTTGCGGCTAGCCCCTTTCACAGATACGCAGTATTTT
TRBJ1-6 NA TRBV2 NA CASSEGRGRSSPLHF TGTGCCAGCAGCGAAGGACGGGGAAGAAGCTCACCCCTCCACTTT
TRBJ1-4 few TRBV3-1/TRBV3-2 NA CASSQERPATNEKLFF TGTGCCAGCAGCCAAGAGCGGCCTGCAACTAATGAAAAACTGTTTTTT
TRBJ1-3 once TRBV7-7 TRBD1 CASSLTGGPSPIYF TGTGCCAGCAGCTTGACAGGGGGCCCAAGCCCCATATATTTT
TRBJ1-2 NA TRBV4-2 NA CASSQVQGHGYTF TGTGCCAGCAGCCAAGTCCAGGGGCATGGCTACACCTTC
TRBJ1-2 NA TRBV11-2 NA CASSLQLQAGGYTF TGTGCCAGCAGCTTACAATTACAGGCCGGTGGCTACACCTTC
TRBJ1-5 NA TRBV6-6 TRBD1 CASGWTGAGSNQPQHF TGTGCCAGCGGTTGGACAGGGGCGGGGAGCAATCAGCCCCAGCATTTT
TRBJ2-3 once TRBV11-2 TRBD2 CASRLSGSSTDTQYF TGTGCCAGCAGACTGAGCGGGAGTAGCACAGATACGCAGTATTTT
TRBJ2-5 NA TRBV3-1/TRBV3-2 NA CASSLPGQIPTQYF TGTGCCAGCAGCCTCCCGGGACAAATCCCGACCCAGTACTTC
TRBJ2-7 NA TRBV29-1 NA CSVGKEASPSEQYF TGCAGCGTGGGCAAGGAGGCTAGCCCCAGCGAGCAGTACTTC
TRBJ2-3 NA TRBV27 NA CASSPIQWGGTGSTDTQYF TGTGCCAGCAGTCCTATTCAATGGGGGGGCACTGGAAGCACAGATACGCAGTATTTT
TRBJ1-4 NA TRBV2 NA CASREHSTNEKLFF TGTGCCAGCAGGGAACATTCAACTAATGAAAAACTGTTTTTT
TRBJ2-3 NA TRBV6-5 TRBD1 CASRTGQGTDTQYF TGTGCCAGCAGGACTGGACAGGGCACAGATACGCAGTATTTT
TRBJ1-5 NA TRBV19 TRBD1 CASSITAGGNNQPQHF TGTGCCAGTAGTATAACCGCAGGGGGTAACAATCAGCCCCAGCATTTT
TRBJ2-2 NA TRBV7-6 TRBD2 CASSLSAGGFNTGELFF TGTGCCAGCAGCTTATCAGCGGGAGGGTTTAACACCGGGGAGCTGTTTTTT
TRBJ2-2 once TRBV12-3/TRBV12-4 NA CASSLGEAATRFF TGTGCCAGCAGTTTAGGGGAGGCCGCCACTAGGTTTTTT
TRBJ1-2 NA TRBV28 NA CASLPGANYGYTF TGTGCCAGCCTACCCGGAGCTAACTATGGCTACACCTTC
TRBJ2-1 NA TRBV7-9 TRBD2 CASSSGTSGHNEQFF TGTGCCAGCAGCTCGGGGACTAGCGGACACAATGAGCAGTTCTTC
TRBJ2-7 NA TRBV27 NA CASSSSPQFSYEQYF TGTGCCAGCAGCTCATCCCCCCAGTTCTCCTACGAGCAGTACTTC
TRBJ1-6 NA TRBV9 NA CASSVEGYSPLHF TGTGCCAGCAGCGTAGAGGGGTATTCACCCCTCCACTTT
TRBJ2-3 NA TRBV5-5 TRBD1 CASSSTGVRGDTQYF TGTGCCAGCAGCTCCACAGGGGTCCGGGGAGATACGCAGTATTTT
TRBJ2-2 NA TRBV10-3 TRBD1 CAIRDRSNTGELFF TGTGCCATCAGGGACAGGTCCAACACCGGGGAGCTGTTTTTT
TRBJ1-1 NA TRBV3-1/TRBV3-2 NA CASSQGQRVEAFF TGTGCCAGCAGCCAAGGCCAGCGCGTTGAAGCTTTCTTT
TRBJ1-2 NA TRBV7-9 NA CASSPRDKAVYWGYTF TGTGCCAGCAGCCCCCGGGACAAGGCAGTCTATTGGGGCTACACCTTC
TRBJ1-1 NA TRBV28 TRBD1 CASSYRGLGVNTEAFF TGTGCCAGCAGTTACAGGGGGCTAGGGGTGAACACTGAAGCTTTCTTT
TRBJ2-7 NA TRBV9 TRBD2 CASSATSGVYEQYF TGTGCCAGCAGCGCGACTAGCGGTGTTTACGAGCAGTACTTC
TRBJ2-7 NA TRBV27 NA CASSFSRQATYEQYF TGTGCCAGCAGTTTTTCCCGACAGGCGACCTACGAGCAGTACTTC
TRBJ2-1 NA TRBV5-4 TRBD2 CASSLGLAGSYQFF TGTGCCAGCAGCTTGGGACTAGCGGGGTCCTACCAGTTCTTC
TRBJ2-7 few TRBV7-2 TRBD1 CASSRGQGPEQYF TGTGCCAGCAGCAGAGGACAGGGGCCCGAGCAGTACTTC
TRBJ1-5 many TRBV5-5 NA CASSPTGTNSNQPQHF TGTGCCAGCAGCCCCACCGGGACTAATAGCAATCAGCCCCAGCATTTT
TRBJ2-5 NA TRBV5-1 NA CASSLTGVVYQETQYF TGCGCCAGCAGCTTAACCGGGGTTGTGTACCAAGAGACCCAGTACTTC